This T cell receptor beta chain was documented in a study of control samples from healthy donors and cancer patients. The assay was immunoSEQ multiplex PCR, and TCRdb's table has in-frame clones only and misses some. The sample holds 260,000 or so clones; 82% are singletons and the top ten take approximately 12%. V lost 0 bases, J lost 0 bases, and 12 bases lay in between. There are 17 residues in the CDR3. Germline-derived CDR1 and CDR2 are MGHRA and YSYEKL. The chain links TRBV4-1 to TRBJ2-4; TRBD2 is a possible D gene (7 bases). This receptor was taken from a woman aged 55-70 years with lung cancer. The sequenced sample consisted of PBMCs. The CDR3 DNA is TGCGCCAGCAGCCAAGAGAGGGGGGGTCTAGCCAAAAACATTCAGTACTTC. It specifies CASSQERGGLAKNIQYF.